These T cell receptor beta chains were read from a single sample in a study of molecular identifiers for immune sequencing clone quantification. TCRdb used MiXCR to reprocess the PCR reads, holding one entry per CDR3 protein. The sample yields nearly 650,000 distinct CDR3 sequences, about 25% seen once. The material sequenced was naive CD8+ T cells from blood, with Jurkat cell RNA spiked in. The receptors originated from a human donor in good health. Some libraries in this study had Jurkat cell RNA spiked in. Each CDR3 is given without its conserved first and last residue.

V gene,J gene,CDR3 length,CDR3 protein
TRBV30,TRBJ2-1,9,ACLALDEQF
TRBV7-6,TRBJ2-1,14,ASSQRQGVSYNEQF
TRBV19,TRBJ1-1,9,ASSTHAEAF
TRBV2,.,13,ASTRAGVSTDTQH
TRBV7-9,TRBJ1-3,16,ASSPLPGSGFGGNTIY
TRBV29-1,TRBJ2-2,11,SVVGRNTGELF
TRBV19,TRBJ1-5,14,ASSGGLDRRNQPQH
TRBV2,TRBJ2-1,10,ASKLGYNEQF
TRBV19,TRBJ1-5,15,ASSIDPGQGGNQPQH
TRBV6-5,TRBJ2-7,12,ASSYQASLYEQY
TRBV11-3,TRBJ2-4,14,ASSAELGSGKNIQY
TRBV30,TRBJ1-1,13,AWRGGTAVYTEAF
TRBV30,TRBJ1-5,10,AWKEGNQSQH
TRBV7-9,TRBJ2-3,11,ASSYLVADTQY
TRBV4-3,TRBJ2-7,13,ASSQDGTGRYEQY
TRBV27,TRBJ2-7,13,ASSPYQGATYEQY
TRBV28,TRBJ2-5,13,ASSLDFGVQETQY
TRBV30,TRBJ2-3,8,AWSIDTQY
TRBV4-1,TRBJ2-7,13,ASSQDQGRTYEQY
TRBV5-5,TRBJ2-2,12,ASSFWRNTGELF
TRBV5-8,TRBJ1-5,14,ASSKGYRGRNQPQH
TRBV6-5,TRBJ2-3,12,ASSPGGYTDTQY
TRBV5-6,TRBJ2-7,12,ASSPFWGMYEQY
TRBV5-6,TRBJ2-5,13,ASSLARDPTETQY
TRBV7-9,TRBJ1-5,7,AASRAQH
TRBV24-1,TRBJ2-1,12,ATSGTDWFGEQF
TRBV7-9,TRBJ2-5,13,ASSPTGTSRETQY
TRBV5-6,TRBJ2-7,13,ASSLPEGLKNEQY
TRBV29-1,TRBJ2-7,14,SVAGPGTTYSYEQY
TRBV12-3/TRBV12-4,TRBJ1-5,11,ASSLDPGLSQH
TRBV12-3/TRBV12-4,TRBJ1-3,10,ATFFSGNTIY
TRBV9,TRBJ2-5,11,ASSARGGETQY
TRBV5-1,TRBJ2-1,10,ASSFGGNEQF
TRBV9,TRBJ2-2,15,ASGGAASQGEAGELF
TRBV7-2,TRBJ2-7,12,ASGNRDSTYEQY
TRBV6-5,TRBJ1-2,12,ASSIGKPFTSYT
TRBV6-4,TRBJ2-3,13,ASSDELAGRDTQY
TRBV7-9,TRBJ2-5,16,ASSLAPGTSGDQETQY
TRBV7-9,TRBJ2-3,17,ASSLRVWTSGPNTDTQY
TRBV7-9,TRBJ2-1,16,ASSSTRTSGSFYNEQF
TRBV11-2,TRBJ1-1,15,ASSLQGGRGPYTEAF
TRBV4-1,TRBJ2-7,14,ASSQDESTPTYEQY
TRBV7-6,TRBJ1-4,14,ASSSSMTTTNEKLL
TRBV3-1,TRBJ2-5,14,ASSPIRTTSMETQY
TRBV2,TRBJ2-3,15,ASSEAERTSGTDTQY
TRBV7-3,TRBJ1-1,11,ASSLTTSIEAF
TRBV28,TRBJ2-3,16,ASSFPGHDVINTDTQY
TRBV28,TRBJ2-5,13,ASSLSEGTVETQY
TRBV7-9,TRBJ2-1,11,ASSAGTSNEQF
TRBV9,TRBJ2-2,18,ASSVEGRGTVRTNTGELF
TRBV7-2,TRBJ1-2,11,ASSLGGLQGYT
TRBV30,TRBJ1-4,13,AWSQKTGLNEKLF
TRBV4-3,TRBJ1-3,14,ASSQDIATTGNTIY
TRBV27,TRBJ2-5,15,ASSNMGQGVPQETQY
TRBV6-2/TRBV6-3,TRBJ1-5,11,ASRDTGVQPRH
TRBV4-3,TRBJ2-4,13,ASSPNTHPRNIQY